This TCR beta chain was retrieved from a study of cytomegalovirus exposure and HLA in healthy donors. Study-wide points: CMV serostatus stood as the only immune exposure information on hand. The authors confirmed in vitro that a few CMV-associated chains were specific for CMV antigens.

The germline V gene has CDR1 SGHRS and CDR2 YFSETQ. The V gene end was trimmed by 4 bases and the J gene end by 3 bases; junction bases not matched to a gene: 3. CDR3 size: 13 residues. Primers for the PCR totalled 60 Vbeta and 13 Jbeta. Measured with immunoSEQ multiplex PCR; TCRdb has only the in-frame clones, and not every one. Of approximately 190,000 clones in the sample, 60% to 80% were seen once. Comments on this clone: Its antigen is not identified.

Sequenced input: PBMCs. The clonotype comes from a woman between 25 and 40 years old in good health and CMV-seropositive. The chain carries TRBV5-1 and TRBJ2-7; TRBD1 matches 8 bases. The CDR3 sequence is CASSVGTGYEQYF. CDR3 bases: TGCGCCAGCAGCGTGGGGACAGGCTACGAGCAGTACTTC. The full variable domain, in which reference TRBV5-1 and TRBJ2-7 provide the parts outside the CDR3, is KAGVTQTPRYLIKTRGQQVTLSCSPISGHRSVSWYQQTPGQGLQFLFEYFSETQRNKGNFPGRFSGRQFSNSRSEMNVSTLELGDSALYLCASSVGTGYEQYFGPGTRLTVT.